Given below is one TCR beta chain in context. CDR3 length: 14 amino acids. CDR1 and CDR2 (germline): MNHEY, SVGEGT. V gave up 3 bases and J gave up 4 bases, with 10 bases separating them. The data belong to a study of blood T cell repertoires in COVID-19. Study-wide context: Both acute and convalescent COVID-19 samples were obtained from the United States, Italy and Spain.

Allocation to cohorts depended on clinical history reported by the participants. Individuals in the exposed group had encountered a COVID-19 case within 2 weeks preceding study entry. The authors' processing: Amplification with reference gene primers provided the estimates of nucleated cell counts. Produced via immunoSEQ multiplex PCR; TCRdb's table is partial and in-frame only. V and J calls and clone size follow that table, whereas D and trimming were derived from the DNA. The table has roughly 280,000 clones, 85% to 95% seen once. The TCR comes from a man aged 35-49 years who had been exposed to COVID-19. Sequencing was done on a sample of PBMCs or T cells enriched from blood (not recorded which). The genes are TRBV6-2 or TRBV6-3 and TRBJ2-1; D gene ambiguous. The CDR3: CASSYPGGYNEQFF. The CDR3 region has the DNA TGTGCCAGCAGTTATCCGGGTGGGTACAATGAGCAGTTCTTC.